A single sample is the source of the 13 T cell receptor beta chains below, sequenced in a study of T cells in Graves' hyperthyroidism and ophthalmopathy. What was amplified from RNA transcripts were TCR beta CDR3 regions. TCR CDR3 regions were first amplified by RT-PCR with HTBI primers. TCRdb redid the calling of the multiplex PCR reads with MiXCR, one entry per CDR3 protein. This table holds fewer than 750,000 distinct CDR3 sequences, around 42% found once. Sequenced material: peripheral blood or thyroid tissue (not recorded which). The receptors derive from a young woman with Graves' hyperthyroidism.

This chain joins TRBV19 and TRBJ1-5; 7 positions agree with TRBD1. Germline trimming cut 9 bases from V and 4 bases from J; bases unmatched to any gene: 9. This CDR3 contains 14 residues. CDR1 is LNHDA, CDR2 SQIVND, per germline (reference sequence). The CDR3 loop reads CASKPRGINQPQHF. CDR3 coding DNA: TGTGCCAGCAAACCCAGGGGGATAAATCAGCCCCAGCATTTT.

This clonotype was detected only once. A much bigger clone sits one base away, suggesting this may be a read error. The chain has TRBV25-1 and TRBJ2-1, with D possibly called TRBD1 or TRBD2 (5 bases each). V was cut by 6 bases and J by 9 bases, with 15 bases left in between. This CDR3 is 13 amino acids long. Per the germline V gene, CDR1 is MGHDK and CDR2 is SYGVNS. DNA for the CDR3: TGTGCCAGCAGCGTGGGGCTTGGGGGTGAGCAGTTCTTC. Its protein is CASSVGLGGEQFF.

This clonotype was counted once. The CDR3 spells CASSLYSAALYNEQFF. DNA of the CDR3: TGTGCCAGCAGCTTATATTCGGCGGCTCTCTACAATGAGCAGTTCTTC. This chain connects TRBV7-3 to TRBJ2-5, with D unclear. The J call is doubtful: the DNA matches TRBJ2-1 better. The CDR3 contains 16 residues. Germline loops: CDR1 SGHTA, CDR2 FQGTGA.

The sample holds many counts of this clonotype. This chain joins TRBV25-1 and TRBJ1-2; a weak D match, TRBD1 (6 bases). The germline CDR1 and CDR2 sequences are MGHDK and SYGVNS. V lost 1 base, J lost 3 bases, and 15 bases lay in between. This CDR3 has 16 residues. CDR3 DNA: TGTGCCAGCAGTGAATCAGTGGGGGGCGAAGACTATGGCTACACCTTC. This translates into CASSESVGGEDYGYTF.

V and J are TRBV24-1 and TRBJ2-3; D gene uncertain. The CDR3 is 13 amino acids. V shed 5 bases and J shed 2 bases, with 7 bases lying between them. CDR1 and CDR2 from the germline V gene are KGHDR and SFDVKD. CDR3 in DNA: TGTGCCACCAGTGCTGCGCTCACAGATACGCAGTATTTT. It yields the protein CATSAALTDTQYF.

This clonotype was recorded at least ten times. V gene TRBV5-1 combines with J gene TRBJ2-5; 7 positions agree with TRBD1. Losses at the gene ends were 4 bases for V and 2 bases for J; bases not matched to a gene: 5. Germline CDR1 and CDR2: SGHRS and YFSETQ. This CDR3 is built from 14 residues. CDR3 bases: TGCGCCAGCAGCAAGGGACAGCAGCAAGAGACCCAGTACTTC. Amino acid sequence: CASSKGQQQETQYF.

The chain combines TRBV5-1 with TRBJ2-2; 9 bases are a match to TRBD2. This CDR3 has 15 amino acids. The ends lost 0 bases at V and 4 bases at J; junction bases unmatched: 1. From germline, CDR1 is SGHRS and CDR2 YFSETQ. In DNA form, the CDR3 reads TGCGCCAGCAGCTTGGTGACTAGCGGCACCGGGGAGCTGTTTTTT. Its protein is CASSLVTSGTGELFF.

Only a few counts were recorded for this clonotype. The chain has TRBV24-1 and TRBJ2-3, with D perhaps matching TRBD1 (5 bases). This CDR3 has 11 amino acids. CDR1 and CDR2 (germline): KGHDR, SFDVKD. V dropped 9 bases and J dropped 4 bases, with 7 bases sitting between them. DNA of the CDR3: TGTGCCACCCGCAGGGCAGATACGCAGTATTTT. Protein product: CATRRADTQYF.

The chain recombines TRBV25-1 with TRBJ2-6; the match to TRBD1 covers 11 bases. Germline-derived CDR1 and CDR2 are MGHDK and SYGVNS. CDR3 size: 18 residues. V lost 4 bases, J lost 1 base, and 6 bases stayed unmatched. Here the CDR3 reads CASSAPDRGPSGANVLTF. The CDR3 coding sequence is TGTGCCAGCAGTGCCCCGGACAGGGGGCCATCTGGGGCCAACGTCCTGACTTTC.

This clonotype was seen repeatedly, ten times or more. The chain has TRBV7-2 and TRBJ2-7, with D tentatively TRBD1 or TRBD2 (5 bases each). With 0 bases removed from V and 0 bases from J, the gap between germline ends came to 18 bases. Germline CDR1 reads SGHTA; CDR2 reads FQGNSA. The CDR3 spans 18 residues. Here the CDR3 reads CASSLAGVSGRLSYEQYF. The CDR3 coding sequence is TGTGCCAGCAGCTTAGCGGGGGTAAGCGGCCGCCTCTCCTACGAGCAGTACTTC.

This clonotype has ten or more counts. V and J are TRBV14 and TRBJ2-2; no definite D call. The CDR3 runs 14 residues. V lost 7 bases, J lost 0 bases, and 9 bases lay in between. In germline, CDR1 is SGHDN, CDR2 FVKESK. DNA for the CDR3: TGTGCCAGCAACGAGGTGGCGAACACCGGGGAGCTGTTTTTT. Protein: CASNEVANTGELFF.

In this sample, this clonotype turned up many times. This chain uses TRBV7-8 with TRBJ1-1; possibly TRBD1 for D (6 bases). Trimming shortened V by 4 bases and J by 4 bases, and 10 bases separated the two germline ends. The germline V gene encodes CDR1 SGHVS and CDR2 FQNEAQ. The CDR3 is 13 residues long. DNA for the CDR3: TGTGCCAGCAGCTACAGGGATAGCACTGAAGCTTTCTTT. As protein: CASSYRDSTEAFF.

Only a few counts were recorded for this clonotype. The chain employs TRBV3-1 and TRBJ2-7, with 12 bases that match TRBD1. The CDR3 runs 15 residues. Trimming at V came to 4 bases and at J to 5 bases, leaving 6 bases not matched to a gene. The germline gives CDR1 LGHDT, CDR2 YNNKEL (reference sequence). CDR3 protein: CASSLGTGGRDEQYF. CDR3 in DNA: TGTGCCAGCAGCCTCGGGACAGGGGGCAGGGACGAGCAGTACTTC.